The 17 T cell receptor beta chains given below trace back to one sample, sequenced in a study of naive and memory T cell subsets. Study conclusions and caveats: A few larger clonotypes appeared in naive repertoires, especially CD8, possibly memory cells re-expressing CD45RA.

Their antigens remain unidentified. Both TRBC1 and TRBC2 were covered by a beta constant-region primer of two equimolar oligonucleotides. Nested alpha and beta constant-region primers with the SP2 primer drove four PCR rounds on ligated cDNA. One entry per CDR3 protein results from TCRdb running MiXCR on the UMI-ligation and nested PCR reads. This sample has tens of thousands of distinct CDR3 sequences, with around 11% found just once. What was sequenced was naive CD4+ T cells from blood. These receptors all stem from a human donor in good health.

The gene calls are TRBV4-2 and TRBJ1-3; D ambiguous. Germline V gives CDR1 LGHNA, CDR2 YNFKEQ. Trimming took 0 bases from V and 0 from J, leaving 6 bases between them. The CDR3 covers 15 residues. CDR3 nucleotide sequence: TGTGCCAGCAGCCAAGATCTACCCTCTGGAAACACCATATATTTT. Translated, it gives CASSQDLPSGNTIYF.

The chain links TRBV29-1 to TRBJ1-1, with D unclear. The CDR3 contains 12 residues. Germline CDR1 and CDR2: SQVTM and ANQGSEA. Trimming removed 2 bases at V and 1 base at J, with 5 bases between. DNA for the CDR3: TGCAGCGTTGAACTGGGGAACACTGAAGCTTTCTTT. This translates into CSVELGNTEAFF.

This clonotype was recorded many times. The CDR3 protein is CASSLAEGVWNEQFF. CDR3 in DNA: TGTGCCAGCAGCTTAGCTGAGGGAGTCTGGAATGAGCAGTTCTTC. This sequence joins TRBV7-2 and TRBJ2-1; TRBD2 might be the D (5 bases). Trimming pared 0 bases from V and 7 bases from J, leaving 13 bases between. Germline-derived CDR1 and CDR2 are SGHTA and FQGNSA. This CDR3 contains 15 residues.

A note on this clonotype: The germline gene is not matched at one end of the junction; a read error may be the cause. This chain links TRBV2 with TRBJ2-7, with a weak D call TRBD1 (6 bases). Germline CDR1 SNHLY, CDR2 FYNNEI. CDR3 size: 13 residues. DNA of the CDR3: TGTGCCAGCAGCGAAGACAGGTCCTACGAGCAGTACTTC. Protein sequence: CASSEDRSYEQYF.

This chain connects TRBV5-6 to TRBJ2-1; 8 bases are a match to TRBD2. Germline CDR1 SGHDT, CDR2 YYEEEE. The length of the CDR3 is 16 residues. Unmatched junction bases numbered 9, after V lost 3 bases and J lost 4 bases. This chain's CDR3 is CASSSRSGSGYNEQFF. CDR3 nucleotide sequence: TGTGCCAGCAGCTCCCGAAGCGGGAGCGGATACAATGAGCAGTTCTTC.

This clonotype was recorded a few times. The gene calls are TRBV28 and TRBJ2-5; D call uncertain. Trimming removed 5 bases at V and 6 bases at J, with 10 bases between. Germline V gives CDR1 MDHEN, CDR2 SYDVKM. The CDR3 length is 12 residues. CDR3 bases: TGTGCCAGCAGTGAAACGCGGAAGACCCAGTACTTC. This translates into CASSETRKTQYF.

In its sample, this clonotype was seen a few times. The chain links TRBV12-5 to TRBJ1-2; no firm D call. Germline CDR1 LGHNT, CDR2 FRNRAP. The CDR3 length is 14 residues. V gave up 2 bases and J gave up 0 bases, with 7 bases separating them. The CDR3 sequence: CASGLYPANYGYTF. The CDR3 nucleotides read TGTGCTAGTGGTTTGTATCCCGCTAACTATGGCTACACCTTC. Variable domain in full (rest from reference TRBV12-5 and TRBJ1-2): DARVTQTPRHKVTEMGQEVTMRCQPILGHNTVFWYRQTMMQGLELLAYFRNRAPLDDSGMPKDRFSAEMPDATLATLKIQPSEPRDSAVYFCASGLYPANYGYTFGSGTRLTVV.

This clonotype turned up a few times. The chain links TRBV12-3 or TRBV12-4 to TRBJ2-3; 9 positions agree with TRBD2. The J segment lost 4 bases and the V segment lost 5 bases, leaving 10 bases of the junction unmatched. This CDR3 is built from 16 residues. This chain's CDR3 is CASSGMGLASADTQYF. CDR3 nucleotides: TGTGCCAGCAGTGGGATGGGACTAGCATCCGCAGATACGCAGTATTTT.

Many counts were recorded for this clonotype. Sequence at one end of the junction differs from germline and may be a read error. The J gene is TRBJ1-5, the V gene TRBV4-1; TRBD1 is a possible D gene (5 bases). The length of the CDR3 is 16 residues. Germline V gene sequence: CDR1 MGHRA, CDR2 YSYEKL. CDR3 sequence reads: CASSQEPEQGNQPQHF. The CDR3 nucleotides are TGCGCCAGCAGCCAAGAGCCCGAGCAGGGCAACCAGCCCCAGCATTTT.

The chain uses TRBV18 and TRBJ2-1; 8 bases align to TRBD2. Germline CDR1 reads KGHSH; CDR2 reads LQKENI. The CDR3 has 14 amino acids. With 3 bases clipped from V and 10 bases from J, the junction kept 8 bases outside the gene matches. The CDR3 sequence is CASSPGLAGEEQFF. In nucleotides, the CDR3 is TGTGCCAGCTCACCCGGTCTAGCGGGTGAGGAGCAGTTCTTC.

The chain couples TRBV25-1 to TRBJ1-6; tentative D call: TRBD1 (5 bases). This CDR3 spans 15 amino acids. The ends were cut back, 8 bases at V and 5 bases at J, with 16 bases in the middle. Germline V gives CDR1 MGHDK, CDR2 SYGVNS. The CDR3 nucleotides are TGTGCCAGCCGAGGACGGGACGCAGATAATTCACCCCTCCACTTT. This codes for CASRGRDADNSPLHF.

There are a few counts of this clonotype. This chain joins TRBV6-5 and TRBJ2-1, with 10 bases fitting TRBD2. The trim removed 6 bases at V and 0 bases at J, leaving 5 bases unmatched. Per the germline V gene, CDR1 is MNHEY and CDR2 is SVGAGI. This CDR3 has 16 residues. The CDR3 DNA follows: TGTGCCAGCAGACCTACTAGCGGGACCTCCTACAATGAGCAGTTCTTC. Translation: CASRPTSGTSYNEQFF.

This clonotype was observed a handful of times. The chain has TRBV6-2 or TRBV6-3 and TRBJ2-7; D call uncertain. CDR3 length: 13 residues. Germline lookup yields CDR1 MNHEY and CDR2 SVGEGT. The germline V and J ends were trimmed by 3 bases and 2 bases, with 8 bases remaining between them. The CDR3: CASSYNTAYEQYF. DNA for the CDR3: TGTGCCAGCAGTTATAACACCGCCTACGAGCAGTACTTC.

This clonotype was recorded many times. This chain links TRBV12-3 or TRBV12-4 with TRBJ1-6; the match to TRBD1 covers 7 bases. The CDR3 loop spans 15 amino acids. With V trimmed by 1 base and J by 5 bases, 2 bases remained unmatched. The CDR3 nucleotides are TGTGCCAGCAGTTTAGGGACAGGAGATAATTCACCCCTCCACTTT. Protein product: CASSLGTGDNSPLHF.

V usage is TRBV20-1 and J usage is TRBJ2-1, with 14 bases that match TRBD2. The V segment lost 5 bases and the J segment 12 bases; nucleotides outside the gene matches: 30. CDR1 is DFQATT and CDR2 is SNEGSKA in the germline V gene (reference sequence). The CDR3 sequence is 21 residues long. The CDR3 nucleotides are TGCAGTGCTTCACGTCGCTCATCCGGGACTAGCGGGGGCCCTCCTATGGGGGGGCAGTTCTTC. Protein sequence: CSASRRSSGTSGGPPMGGQFF.

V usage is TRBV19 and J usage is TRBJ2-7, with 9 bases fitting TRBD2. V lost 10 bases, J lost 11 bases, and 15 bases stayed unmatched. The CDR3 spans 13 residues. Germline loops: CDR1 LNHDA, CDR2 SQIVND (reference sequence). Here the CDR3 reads CATSSGTSHVEYF. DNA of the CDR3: TGTGCCACATCCTCCGGGACTAGCCACGTCGAGTACTTC. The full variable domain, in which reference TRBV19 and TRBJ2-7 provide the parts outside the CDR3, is DGGITQSPKYLFRKEGQNVTLSCEQNLNHDAMYWYRQDPGQGLRLIYYSQIVNDFQKGDIAEGYSVSREKKESFPLTVTSAQKNPTAFYLCATSSGTSHVEYFGPGTRLTVT.

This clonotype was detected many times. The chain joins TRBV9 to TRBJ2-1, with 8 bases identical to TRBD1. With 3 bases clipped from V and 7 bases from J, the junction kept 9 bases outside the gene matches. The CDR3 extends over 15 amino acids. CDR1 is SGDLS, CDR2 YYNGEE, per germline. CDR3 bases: TGTGCCAGCAGCGAGCGATGGACAGGGTCGAATGAGCAGTTCTTC. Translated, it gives CASSERWTGSNEQFF. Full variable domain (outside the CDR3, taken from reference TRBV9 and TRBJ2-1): DSGVTQTPKHLITATGQRVTLRCSPRSGDLSVYWYQQSLDQGLQFLIQYYNGEERAKGNILERFSAQQFPDLHSELNLSSLELGDSALYFCASSERWTGSNEQFFGPGTRLTVL.